The present T cell receptor (beta chain) was sequenced within a study of T cell repertoires in cytomegalovirus infection. Background on the study: Based on public TCR beta signatures, there were indications of CMV infection and of a matching HLA type.

This clonotype was counted many times. Its specificity is unknown. TCRdb reprocessed the reads with MiXCR, giving one entry per CDR3 protein. The sample records tens of thousands of distinct CDR3 sequences, more than 20% being singletons. Study results and limitations: Across the ex vivo response, the dominant clonotypes were HLA-C-restricted CMV-specific TCR beta clonotypes. Using cumulative public TCR beta family frequency, the authors identified those who carried CMV together with the relevant HLA.

Germline values: CDR1 LGHNA, CDR2 YNFKEQ. The CDR3 is 19 residues long. Trimming at V came to 0 bases and at J to 2 bases, leaving 9 bases not matched to a gene. The chain couples TRBV4-2 to TRBJ2-6; 8 bases map to TRBD2. The sample was PBMCs, sequenced either directly or after in vitro stimulation (not recorded which). This clonotype was sampled from a human donor in good health (CMV status not recorded). Some clones in this sample may be carry-over from other donors' samples. CDR3 sequence reads: CASSQDLAGSYAGANVLTF. The CDR3 DNA reads as TGTGCCAGCAGCCAAGATCTAGCGGGTAGTTATGCTGGGGCCAACGTCCTGACTTTC.